This T cell receptor (beta chain) stems from a study of shared clonotypes between healthy human individuals. Trimming cost V 3 bases and J 6 bases, with 14 bases left between them. Germline V lookup: CDR1 MNHNS, CDR2 SASEGT. The CDR3 has 14 residues. This table comes from immunoSEQ multiplex PCR, and its TCRdb copy is limited to in-frame clones, with some not included. Of more than 2 million clones listed, roughly 94% are singletons. Terminally differentiated effector memory CD45RA+ cells were left out of the naive CD8 fraction, which was CD45RO-negative and positively selected for CCR7. Donors had no recently reported acute infections or vaccinations and were HIV-negative.

Sequenced sample: naive CD8+ T cells sorted from blood. The chain uses TRBV6-1 and TRBJ1-1; D call uncertain. This sequence originates from a man between 18 and 29 years old in good health. CDR3 nucleotide sequence: TGTGCCAGCAGTGAGTCAAGTCGGGGTGCTGAAGCTTTCTTT. Its protein product is CASSESSRGAEAFF.